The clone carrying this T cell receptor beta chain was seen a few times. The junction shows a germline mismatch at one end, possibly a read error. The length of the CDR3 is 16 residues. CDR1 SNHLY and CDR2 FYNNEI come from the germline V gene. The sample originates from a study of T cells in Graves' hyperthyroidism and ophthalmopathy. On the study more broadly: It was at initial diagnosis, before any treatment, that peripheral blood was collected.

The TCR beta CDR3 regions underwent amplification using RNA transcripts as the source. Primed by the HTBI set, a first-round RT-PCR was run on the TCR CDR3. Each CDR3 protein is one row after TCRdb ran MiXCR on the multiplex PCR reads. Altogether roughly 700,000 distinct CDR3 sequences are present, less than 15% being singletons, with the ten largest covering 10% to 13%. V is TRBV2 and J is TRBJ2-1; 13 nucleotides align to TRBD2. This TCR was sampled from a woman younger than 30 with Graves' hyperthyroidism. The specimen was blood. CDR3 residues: CATSDRTSGSLNEQFF. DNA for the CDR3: TGTGCCACCAGTGATCGGACTAGCGGGAGTCTTAATGAGCAGTTCTTC.